This T cell receptor (beta chain) comes out of a study of blood T cell repertoires in COVID-19. Study-wide background: Sites across the United States, Italy and Spain contributed samples from acute and convalescent COVID-19. Sample material is recorded as cDNA or gDNA derived from T cells, B-cell-depleted T cells, or PBMCs.

Source study methods: Reference gene primer amplification yielded estimated nucleated cell counts. Some clones are missing from TCRdb's copy, which holds only in-frame ones; the method was immunoSEQ multiplex PCR. V and J calls and clone size are those listed in that table; D and trimming were worked out from the DNA. Here the sample spans tens of thousands of clones, approximately 80% being singletons. The CDR3 contains 14 residues. CDR1 and CDR2 (germline): LGHDT, YNNKEL (reference sequence). With 7 bases clipped from V and 4 bases from J, the junction kept 6 bases outside the gene matches. This TCR came from a woman of 80 years or more with acute or convalescent COVID-19. V is TRBV3-1 (or the pseudogene TRBV3-2) and J is TRBJ2-1; TRBD2 agrees at 8 bases. Sequenced material: peripheral blood. CDR3 in DNA: TGTGCCAGCACGGCCGGGGGGGGGTACAATGAGCAGTTCTTC. It specifies CASTAGGGYNEQFF.